A selection of T cell receptor beta chains follows, all from one sample in a study of blood T cells in healthy people across ages. TCRdb re-called the 5' RACE reads through MiXCR, storing one row per CDR3 protein. Among over 1,300,000 distinct CDR3 sequences listed, approximately 63% were seen once. Source material: blood. The receptors originated from a man aged 18 to 29 in good health. Each CDR3 is given with its conserved first and last residue. Each record gives: V gene, J gene, D gene, clone size, CDR3 DNA, CDR3 protein. The D gene is left open where the match is weak. Size tells how often a clone was seen (once, few, many) or the class of an expanded clone, and some rows leave it out.

>TRBV4-2|TRBJ2-1|TRBD2|.
TGTGCCAGCAGCCCCCGGGGAGCGGGGGATAATGAGCAGTTCTTC
CASSPRGAGDNEQFF
>TRBV27|TRBJ1-2|.|.
TGTGCCAGCAGTTTCCTCCCCCGGGGGGGCAAGGGCTACACCTTC
CASSFLPRGGKGYTF
>TRBV20-1|TRBJ2-7|.|.
TGCAGTGCTAGCGAAGGGGGGTACGCGGGCGAGCAGTACTTC
CSASEGGYAGEQYF
>TRBV6-2/TRBV6-3|TRBJ1-1|.|few
TGTGCCAGCAGTTACTCCAGGGTGACTGAAGCTTTCTTT
CASSYSRVTEAFF
>TRBV28|TRBJ1-1|.|.
TGTGCCAGCAGCAACCCCGGGGACACTGAAGCTTTCTTT
CASSNPGDTEAFF
>TRBV6-6|TRBJ1-1|.|.
TGTGCCAGCAGATTGAACAGAAACACTGAAGCTTTCTTT
CASRLNRNTEAFF
>TRBV3-1|TRBJ1-2|.|.
TGTGCCAGCAGCCACGGGACGGTTAACTATGGCTACACCTTC
CASSHGTVNYGYTF
>TRBV4-1|TRBJ2-1|TRBD2|.
TGCGCCAGCAGCCAGATAGCGGGGCGGTACAATGAGCAGTTCTTC
CASSQIAGRYNEQFF
>TRBV6-6|TRBJ1-4|.|.
TGTGCCAGCAGTTACTGGGGGGAGGAACTGTTTTTT
CASSYWGEELFF
>TRBV6-2/TRBV6-3|TRBJ2-5|TRBD1|.
TGTGCCAGCAGTTACTCGACGGGACAGCAGTACTTC
CASSYSTGQQYF
>TRBV29-1|TRBJ2-7|.|few
TGCAGCGTTGAAGATCTCAGGGACTCCTACGAGCAGTACTTC
CSVEDLRDSYEQYF
>TRBV4-1|TRBJ2-5|.|.
TGCGCCAGCACCAGTCTGGAGCAGTACTTC
CASTSLEQYF
>TRBV9|TRBJ1-6|.|.
TGTGCCAGCAGCCCCCGGGGCCTGGGTACTAATTCACCCCTCCACTTT
CASSPRGLGTNSPLHF
>TRBV20-1|TRBJ2-1|.|.
TGCAGTGCCCTGGTTGGGGGGGCCAGGAATGAGCAGTTCTTC
CSALVGGARNEQFF
>TRBV27|TRBJ2-7|.|.
TGTGCCAGCAGTTTCGCAGGGTACGGGATCTACGAGCAGTACTTC
CASSFAGYGIYEQYF
>TRBV4-1|TRBJ1-4|.|.
TGCGCCAGCACCCTTGATCAGGGGAATGAAAAACTGTTTTTT
CASTLDQGNEKLFF
>TRBV5-5|TRBJ1-3|.|.
TGTGCCAGCAGCCCCGAAGGGAACTCTGGAAACACCATATATTTT
CASSPEGNSGNTIYF
>TRBV29-1|TRBJ2-1|.|few
TGCAGCGTCACGAACCCCCCGGGCGATGAGCAGTTCTTC
CSVTNPPGDEQFF
>TRBV18|TRBJ2-7|.|few
TGTGCCAGCTCGTATACAGGGCAAGGCGAGCAGTACTTC
CASSYTGQGEQYF
>TRBV19|TRBJ2-1|.|.
TGTGCCAGTAGTATAAGAGGCGGGGTGATGGATGAGCAGTTCTTC
CASSIRGGVMDEQFF
>TRBV4-3|TRBJ2-7|.|.
TGCGCCAGCAGCCAAGACCAAACAGGGATCTACGAGCAGTACTTC
CASSQDQTGIYEQYF
>TRBV6-2/TRBV6-3|TRBJ2-2|.|.
TGTGCCAGCAGTAAGGGGGTCACCGGGGAGCTGTTTTTT
CASSKGVTGELFF
>TRBV4-1|TRBJ2-7|.|.
TGTGCCAGCAGCCAAGATCAGGGGACGTACGAGCAGTACTTC
CASSQDQGTYEQYF
>TRBV10-3|TRBJ2-3|TRBD1|many
TGTGCCATCAGTGAGGGGGACAGGGATGCAGATACGCAGTATTTT
CAISEGDRDADTQYF
>TRBV11-3|TRBJ2-1|.|.
TGTGCCAGCAGCTTAGGTGCAAATCGTGAGCAGTTCTTC
CASSLGANREQFF
>TRBV28|TRBJ2-7|TRBD1|few
TGTGCCAGCAGGCCCGGTTACGACAGGGATTTGGGCGAGCAGTACTTC
CASRPGYDRDLGEQYF
>TRBV10-3|TRBJ1-2|TRBD1|few
TGTGCCACCCAGGGGGACTATGGCTACACCTTC
CATQGDYGYTF
>TRBV4-1|TRBJ2-2|.|once
TGCGTCAGCAGCCAGTCAGGGAAAGTCACCGGGGAGCTGTTTTTT
CVSSQSGKVTGELFF
>TRBV27|TRBJ2-7|TRBD2|.
TGTGCCAGCAGTTCGCGGGGGGAACTTTACGAGCAGTACTTC
CASSSRGELYEQYF
>TRBV6-2/TRBV6-3|TRBJ2-7|TRBD1|.
TGTGCCAGCAGTTACCGACAACAGACAGGGGAGTTCTACGAGCAGTACTTC
CASSYRQQTGEFYEQYF
>TRBV24-1|TRBJ2-7|TRBD2|.
TGTGCCACCAGTGGAGGGACTAGCTGCTACGAGCAGTACTTC
CATSGGTSCYEQYF
>TRBV4-1|TRBJ2-7|.|.
TGCGCCAGCAGCCAGCCCACCCCCTACGAGCAGTACTTC
CASSQPTPYEQYF